This TCR beta chain appears in the sequencing data of a study of T cell responses to AZD1222 COVID-19 vaccine. The germline gives CDR1 MDHEN, CDR2 SYDVKM. V gave up 8 bases and J gave up 2 bases, with 21 bases separating them. The CDR3 covers 16 residues. Assay: immunoSEQ multiplex PCR; the TCRdb copy retains only in-frame clones and omits some. The repertoire includes nearly 35,000 clones, about 88% of them detected once, and 5.5% to 7.5% sits in the top ten. Regarding the study as a whole: Recipients of two AZD1222 doses showed rising Spike-specific TCR breadth and depth.

Comments on this clone: What it binds is not known.

The rearrangement links TRBV28 to TRBJ2-5; a weak D match, TRBD2 (7 bases). Sequencing was performed on peripheral blood, taken on day 0 of AZD1222 vaccination. The source of this sequence is an adult in good health. The chain's CDR3 is CASLMGGARGQETQYF. As DNA, the CDR3 is TGTGCCAGCCTTATGGGGGGGGCGCGAGGGCAAGAGACCCAGTACTTC.